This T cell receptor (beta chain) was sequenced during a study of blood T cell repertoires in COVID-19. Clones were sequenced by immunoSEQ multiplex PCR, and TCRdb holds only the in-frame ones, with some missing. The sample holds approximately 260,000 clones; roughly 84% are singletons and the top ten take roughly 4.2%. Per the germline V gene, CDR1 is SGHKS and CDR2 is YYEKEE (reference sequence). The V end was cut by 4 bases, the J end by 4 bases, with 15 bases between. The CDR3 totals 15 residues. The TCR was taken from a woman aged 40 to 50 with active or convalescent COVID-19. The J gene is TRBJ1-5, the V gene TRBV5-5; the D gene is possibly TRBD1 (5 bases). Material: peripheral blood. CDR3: CASSLAGGGNQPQHF. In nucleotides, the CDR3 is TGTGCCAGCAGCCTGGCCGGGGGGGGAAATCAGCCCCAGCATTTT.